This TCR beta chain was identified in a study of blood T cells in healthy people across ages. The use of a sample-barcoded 5' primer and a J-beta primer mix characterized a second PCR of roughly 7 to 11 cycles. TCRdb recomputed calls from the 5' RACE reads with MiXCR, one row per CDR3 protein. Seen here are 1.5 million to 2 million distinct CDR3 sequences, roughly 27% observed once, and the top ten hold over 7%. V was shortened by 8 bases and J by 5 bases, with 18 bases between the two germline ends. Germline values: CDR1 MNHNY, CDR2 SVGAGI (reference sequence). CDR3 length: 14 amino acids. This clonotype has only a few counts.

Sequencing was performed on blood. The TCR was taken from a woman in her twenties or thirties in good health. The chain recombines TRBV6-6 with TRBJ1-1; D possibly corresponds to TRBD1 (6 bases). The CDR3 DNA sequence: TGTGCCAGCGAATTGGCAGGGGCAGGAACTGAAGCTTTCTTT. It translates to CASELAGAGTEAFF.